A selection of T cell receptor beta chains follows, all from one sample in a study of T cell responses to AZD1222 COVID-19 vaccine. This table comes from immunoSEQ multiplex PCR, and its TCRdb copy is limited to in-frame clones, with some not included. The sample has some 100,000 clones, roughly nine tenths seen once. Sequencing used peripheral blood, obtained on day 0 of AZD1222 vaccination. These receptors originate from an adult in good health. The CDR3 runs from the conserved cysteine through the conserved F or W. D genes are given only for firm matches. Not all rows give a size; the values are once, few, many and, for expanded clones, a class.

>-|TRBV7-8|TRBJ1-5|-
TGTGCCAGCAGCTCGAGGAGGGGTTCTGGCAATCAGCCCCAGCATTTT
CASSSRRGSGNQPQHF
>-|TRBV7-9|TRBJ1-1|-
TGTGCCAGCAGCTTAGGTCGGTTGAACACTGAAGCTTTCTTT
CASSLGRLNTEAFF
>-|TRBV15|TRBJ1-3|-
TGTGCCACCAGCCCCGGCGGGCAAGCTGGAAACACCATATATTTT
CATSPGGQAGNTIYF
>-|TRBV19|TRBJ1-5|-
TGTGCCAGTAGTATAGGGGGAGAGCCCAACGTCTATAGCAATCAGCCCCAGCATTTT
CASSIGGEPNVYSNQPQHF
>-|TRBV4-2|TRBJ1-6|-
TGTGCCAGCAGCCAAGAGCGGGGACTTTGGAGGGTTTCACCCCTCCACTTT
CASSQERGLWRVSPLHF
>-|TRBV3-1/TRBV3-2|TRBJ2-1|-
TGTGCCAGCAGCCAAGATGGGCGGGGAGAGCAGTTCTTC
CASSQDGRGEQFF
>-|TRBV14|TRBJ1-4|once
TGTGCCAGCAGCCAAGAGGACCCATATTCTAATGAAAAACTGTTTTTT
CASSQEDPYSNEKLFF
>TRBD2|TRBV27|TRBJ2-3|-
TGTGCCAGCAGTTTAATAGCGGGAGTTGGAGATACGCAGTATTTT
CASSLIAGVGDTQYF
>-|TRBV25-1|TRBJ1-1|once
TGTGCCAGCAGTGAGGGACCTGAAGCTTTCTTT
CASSEGPEAFF
>-|TRBV29-1|TRBJ2-3|-
TGCAGCGCTAGTCCGACCGGTACGCAGTATTTT
CSASPTGTQYF
>TRBD1|TRBV7-6|TRBJ1-3|-
TGTGCCAGCAGCTGGGGACAGGGGGTTGGAAACACCATATATTTT
CASSWGQGVGNTIYF
>-|TRBV12-3/TRBV12-4|TRBJ2-5|-
TGTGCCAGCAGCCGATTTGATGAGACCCAGTACTTC
CASSRFDETQYF
>TRBD2|TRBV29-1|TRBJ2-1|-
TGCAGCGTTGGAGGGGCTAGCGGGAGCCATGAGCAGTTCTTC
CSVGGASGSHEQFF
>TRBD1|TRBV4-2|TRBJ2-2|-
TGTGCCAGCAGCCAAGAGGTGACAGGGCGGAACACCGGGGAGCTGTTTTTT
CASSQEVTGRNTGELFF
>-|TRBV4-3|TRBJ1-1|-
TGCGCCAGCAGCCAAGATCGGAAATTGAACACTGAAGCTTTCTTT
CASSQDRKLNTEAFF
>TRBD2|TRBV19|TRBJ2-2|-
TGTGCCAGTAGTGCATGGACTAGCGGGAGGGGTGACACCGGGGAGCTGTTTTTT
CASSAWTSGRGDTGELFF
>-|TRBV7-2|TRBJ2-3|-
TGTGCCAGCAGCCGCGTAGGATCGGGAGTTGGCACAGATACGCAGTATTTT
CASSRVGSGVGTDTQYF
>TRBD2|TRBV5-4|TRBJ2-3|-
TGTGCCAGCAGCCCTAGTCTAGCGGGGGGTCTAAGGTCCCAGTATTTT
CASSPSLAGGLRSQYF
>-|TRBV5-4|TRBJ1-6|-
TGTGCCAGCAGCCCGTTGGTCGGGACCTCTAATTCACCCCTCCACTTT
CASSPLVGTSNSPLHF
>-|TRBV5-5|TRBJ1-2|-
TGTGCCAGCAGCCCGGGCTGGGGGCGAGCCTATGGCTACACCTTC
CASSPGWGRAYGYTF
>-|TRBV21-1|TRBJ2-1|-
TGTGCCAGCAGCAAAATTGTGACCCTCAATGAGCAGTTCTTC
CASSKIVTLNEQFF
>-|TRBV28|TRBJ1-2|-
TGTGCCAGCAGTTTTTTTCGGGGTAGCGATGGCTACACCTTC
CASSFFRGSDGYTF
>TRBD1|TRBV5-1|TRBJ1-5|-
TGCGCCAGCAGCACGGGGACAGGGCGTAATCAGCCCCAGCATTTT
CASSTGTGRNQPQHF
>-|TRBV30|TRBJ1-2|once
TGTGCCTGGAGTGGGACCTATGGCTACACCTTC
CAWSGTYGYTF
>TRBD1|TRBV28|TRBJ1-6|once
TGTGCCAGCATAGGACAGGGAGGATCACCCCTCCACTTT
CASIGQGGSPLHF
>TRBD1|TRBV7-2|TRBJ1-6|-
TGTGCCAGCAGCTTCGCGACAGGGGAAGGTCCCCTCCACTTT
CASSFATGEGPLHF
>-|TRBV5-6|TRBJ1-1|-
TGTGCCAGCAGCTTGTTGCCAGCGGGAGACACTGAAGCTTTCTTT
CASSLLPAGDTEAFF
>-|TRBV12-3/TRBV12-4|TRBJ1-1|-
TGTGCCAGCAGTTTTAGTGGGGGCGTTCAGGCTTTCTTT
CASSFSGGVQAFF
>-|TRBV7-9|TRBJ1-5|-
TGTGCCAGCAGCTTAAGTGGCGGGGTAAATCAGCCCCAGCATTTT
CASSLSGGVNQPQHF
>-|TRBV11-2|TRBJ1-5|once
TGTGCCAGCAGCTTCCCGGGGGGGGGACACCCCTTAGCCCAGCATTTT
CASSFPGGGHPLAQHF
>-|TRBV27|TRBJ2-5|-
TGTGCCAGAGTACCTTACTGGGAAGAGACCCAGTACTTC
CARVPYWEETQYF
>TRBD2|TRBV4-3|TRBJ2-5|-
TGCGCCAGCAGCCAAGATCCTAGCGGGGGGGCGGAGACCCAGTACTTC
CASSQDPSGGAETQYF
>-|TRBV28|TRBJ2-3|few
TGTGCCAGCAGTCCCCCTAGCACAGATACGCAGTATTTT
CASSPPSTDTQYF
>TRBD2|TRBV4-1|TRBJ2-1|-
TGCGCCAGCGCGCCCCGACTAGCGGATACACTGGGGCAGTTCTTC
CASAPRLADTLGQFF
>-|TRBV6-2/TRBV6-3|TRBJ2-7|-
TGTGCCAGCAGTAGGGGACTCCACGAGCAGTACTTC
CASSRGLHEQYF
>-|TRBV10-3|TRBJ1-4|-
TGTGCCATCAGAGGGGCCGGGGGAACGGCTAATGAAAAACTGTTTTTT
CAIRGAGGTANEKLFF
>TRBD1|TRBV3-1/TRBV3-2|TRBJ1-2|-
TGTGCCAGCAGCCAAGACGCTGGGACAGCCCACTATGGCTACACCTTC
CASSQDAGTAHYGYTF
>-|TRBV4-3|TRBJ1-2|-
TGCGCCAGCAGCCAAGTCGCTTGGGAAAAGAACTATGGCTACACCTTC
CASSQVAWEKNYGYTF
>TRBD1|TRBV2|TRBJ1-6|-
TGTGCCAGCGGGACAGGGCCTTTATCTAATTCACCCCTCCACTTT
CASGTGPLSNSPLHF
>TRBD1|TRBV25-1|TRBJ2-7|-
TGTGCCAGCGAGCCGACCGGGACAGGGGGCAGCGAGCAGTACTTC
CASEPTGTGGSEQYF
>-|TRBV15|TRBJ2-7|-
TGTGCCACCTCAGATAACTCCTACGAGCAGTACTTC
CATSDNSYEQYF
>-|TRBV10-3|TRBJ1-1|-
TGTGCCATCAGTGGCGCGAGTGTTCGGGTGAACACTGAAGCTTTCTTT
CAISGASVRVNTEAFF
>TRBD1|TRBV5-1|TRBJ2-6|-
TGCGCCAGCAGCCGGGGACAGGGAAGTACTGGGGCCAACGTCCTGACTTTC
CASSRGQGSTGANVLTF
>-|TRBV6-5|TRBJ2-7|-
TGTGCCAGCAGTCGCCCCGGACAGAGCTACGAGCAGTACTTC
CASSRPGQSYEQYF
>-|TRBV27|TRBJ2-2|-
TGTGCCAGCAGTAGGGACCGCGCGGGCGAGCTGTTTTTT
CASSRDRAGELFF
>-|TRBV6-5|TRBJ2-5|-
TGTGCCACCGGACAGAGCCAAGAGACCCAGTACTTC
CATGQSQETQYF
>-|TRBV27|TRBJ1-2|few
TGTGCCAGCAGTTTATCAACAGGGAAGGGTGGCTACACCTTC
CASSLSTGKGGYTF
>TRBD1|TRBV4-2|TRBJ2-3|-
TGTGCCAGCAGCCCACAGGGGGCAGCCACAGATACGCAGTATTTT
CASSPQGAATDTQYF